This T cell receptor (beta chain) was sequenced in a study of blood T cell repertoires in COVID-19. The overall study: COVID-19 samples from acute and convalescent phases originated in the United States, Italy and Spain. T cells, B-cell-depleted T cells, or PBMCs provided the cDNA or gDNA that served as material.

V shed 2 bases and J 4 bases; nucleotides not matched to a gene: 4. Germline CDR1 and CDR2: SGHTA and FQGNSA. This CDR3 contains 15 residues. The data were produced by immunoSEQ multiplex PCR, yet TCRdb's version contains in-frame clones alone and is incomplete. The data show roughly 340,000 clones, with about 90% seen just once and about 3% held by the top ten. Recruited during active infection, patients (from Seattle) were subsequently followed longitudinally. The receptor was isolated from a woman younger than 45 with COVID-19, enrolled during active disease. This chain links TRBV7-2 with TRBJ2-2; 7 positions agree with TRBD1. The source material was peripheral blood. The DNA for the CDR3 is TGTGCCAGCAGCTTATCGGCAGGGGGCACCGGGGAGCTGTTTTTT. Protein: CASSLSAGGTGELFF.